The 13 T cell receptor beta chains given below trace back to one sample, sequenced in a study of blood T cell repertoires in COVID-19. Profiling relied on immunoSEQ multiplex PCR, and the TCRdb table lists in-frame clones only, not all of them. The table lists some 270,000 clones, roughly nine tenths of them singletons, with about 1.8% in the top ten. Sequencing used PBMCs or T cells enriched from blood (not recorded which). All receptors come from a woman aged 40 to 50 who had recovered from COVID-19.

J is TRBJ2-5 and V is TRBV2, with 11 bases identical to TRBD1. CDR3 length equals 16 residues. Germline V gives CDR1 SNHLY, CDR2 FYNNEI. Germline trimming cut 2 bases from V and 5 bases from J; bases unmatched to any gene: 7. CDR3 in amino acids: CASSELGQGAWETQYF. The CDR3 nucleotides are TGTGCCAGCAGTGAACTAGGACAGGGGGCATGGGAGACCCAGTACTTC.

The V gene is TRBV9, the J gene TRBJ2-5, with 11 positions matching TRBD2. V gave up 5 bases and J gave up 4 bases; unmatched junction bases: 7. Germline CDR1 reads SGDLS; CDR2 reads YYNGEE. This CDR3 has 15 residues. CDR3 nucleotides: TGTGCCAGCAGTCTTAGCGGGAGGGCCTTAGAGACCCAGTACTTC. This sequence encodes CASSLSGRALETQYF.

The chain joins TRBV5-1 to TRBJ1-2; TRBD1 matches 7 bases. The ends lost 0 bases at V and 1 base at J; junction bases unmatched: 0. In germline, CDR1 is SGHRS, CDR2 YFSETQ. This CDR3 has 14 amino acids. The CDR3 is CASSLDRGNYGYTF. CDR3 DNA sequence: TGCGCCAGCAGCTTGGACAGGGGTAACTATGGCTACACCTTC. Combining the CDR3 with reference TRBV5-1 and TRBJ1-2 gives the whole variable domain KAGVTQTPRYLIKTRGQQVTLSCSPISGHRSVSWYQQTPGQGLQFLFEYFSETQRNKGNFPGRFSGRQFSNSRSEMNVSTLELGDSALYLCASSLDRGNYGYTFGSGTRLTVV.

This chain connects TRBV7-2 to TRBJ1-2, with a possible D match to TRBD1 (5 bases). Germline loops: CDR1 SGHTA, CDR2 FQGNSA. There are 15 residues in the CDR3. V lost 1 base, J lost 6 bases, and 15 bases lay in between. DNA of the CDR3: TGTGCCAGCAGCTTAGACAGGCTCTCTCAGCATGGCTACACCTTC. Translated, it gives CASSLDRLSQHGYTF.

This clone was observed a few times. The chain couples TRBV7-3 to TRBJ2-1; TRBD2 aligns across 8 bases. V dropped 5 bases and J dropped 8; count of bases not matched to a gene: 14. The CDR3 is made up of 16 amino acids. Germline-derived CDR1 and CDR2 are SGHTA and FQGTGA. CDR3 nucleotides: TGTGCCAGCAGCCGGGGGGGAAGCCGGATTACGGATGAGCAGTTCTTC. As protein: CASSRGGSRITDEQFF.

J is TRBJ1-2 and V is TRBV30; D perhaps matches TRBD1 (5 bases). Germline V gene data show CDR1 as GTSNPN and CDR2 as SVGIG (reference sequence). This CDR3 has 13 amino acids. Trimming removed 2 bases at V and 4 bases at J, with 11 bases between. This CDR3 is CAWSNQGLYGYTF. CDR3 DNA sequence: TGTGCCTGGAGTAATCAGGGCCTCTATGGCTACACCTTC.

The genes are TRBV18 and TRBJ2-5; 7 bases fit TRBD1. The V gene end was trimmed by 3 bases and the J gene end by 0 bases; junction bases not matched to a gene: 4. The length of the CDR3 is 15 residues. The germline CDR1 and CDR2 sequences are KGHSH and LQKENI. The CDR3 is CASSPRQGYQETQYF. In DNA form, the CDR3 reads TGTGCCAGCTCACCCCGACAGGGTTACCAAGAGACCCAGTACTTC.

The chain is built from TRBV27 and TRBJ2-5, with 10 bases identical to TRBD1. CDR3 length: 15 amino acids. The ends lost 7 bases at V and 1 base at J; junction bases unmatched: 6. Germline-derived CDR1 and CDR2 are MNHEY and SMNVEV (reference sequence). The DNA of the CDR3 is TGTGCCAGCACTGCCGGACAGGGGGGCCAAGAGACCCAGTACTTC. It specifies CASTAGQGGQETQYF.

The V call is TRBV7-2, the J call TRBJ1-5; maybe TRBD1 (5 bases). The germline V gene encodes CDR1 SGHTA and CDR2 FQGNSA. V lost 3 bases to trimming and J lost 4 bases, with 13 bases between them. The CDR3 runs 15 residues. The CDR3, as DNA: TGTGCCAGCAGCTTGGGGCGGGGTAGGAATCAGCCCCAGCATTTT. It is translated as CASSLGRGRNQPQHF.

The chain has TRBV30 and TRBJ2-1, with 7 bases matching TRBD1. Germline V gives CDR1 GTSNPN, CDR2 SVGIG (reference sequence). This CDR3 spans 12 amino acids. V lost 0 bases, J lost 10 bases, and 3 bases stayed unmatched. The CDR3 region is CAWSVQGREQFF. CDR3 DNA: TGTGCCTGGAGTGTACAGGGGCGGGAGCAGTTCTTC.

The V gene is TRBV19, the J gene TRBJ1-5; 7 bases fit TRBD1. Germline CDR1 LNHDA, CDR2 SQIVND (reference sequence). The CDR3 is made up of 13 amino acids. Losses at the gene ends were 3 bases for V and 6 bases for J; bases not matched to a gene: 2. CDR3 sequence reads: CASSIRDSQPQHF. CDR3 bases: TGTGCCAGTAGTATCAGGGACAGTCAGCCCCAGCATTTT.

The chain recombines TRBV19 with TRBJ2-3, with D maybe TRBD2 (7 bases). Looked up from germline, CDR1 is LNHDA and CDR2 is SQIVND (reference sequence). Trimming took 5 bases from V and 10 from J, leaving 19 bases between them. This CDR3 has 14 amino acids. CDR3 sequence reads: CASSPRGRGEAQYF. Here the CDR3 DNA reads TGTGCCAGTAGTCCCCGGGGGAGGGGGGAGGCGCAGTATTTT.

This chain links TRBV9 with TRBJ1-4, with 9 bases fitting TRBD1. The CDR3 consists of 15 residues. Germline V lookup: CDR1 SGDLS, CDR2 YYNGEE. Germline trimming cut 2 bases from V and 6 bases from J; bases unmatched to any gene: 5. CDR3 in amino acids: CASSVGRDRDEKLFF. DNA for the CDR3: TGTGCCAGCAGCGTCGGACGGGACAGGGATGAAAAACTGTTTTTT.